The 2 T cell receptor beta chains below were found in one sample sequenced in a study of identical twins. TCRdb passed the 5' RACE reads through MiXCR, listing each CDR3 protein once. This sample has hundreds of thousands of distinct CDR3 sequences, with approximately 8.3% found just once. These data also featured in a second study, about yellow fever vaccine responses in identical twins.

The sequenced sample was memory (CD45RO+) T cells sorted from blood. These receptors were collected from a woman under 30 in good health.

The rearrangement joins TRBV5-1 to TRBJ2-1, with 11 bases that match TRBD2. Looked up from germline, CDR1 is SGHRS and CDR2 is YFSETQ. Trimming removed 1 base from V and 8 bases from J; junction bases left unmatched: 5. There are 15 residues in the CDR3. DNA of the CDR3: TGCGCCAGCAGCTTGAGAACTAGCGGGAGCGATGAGCAGTTCTTC. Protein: CASSLRTSGSDEQFF.

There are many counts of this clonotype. CDR3 sequence reads: CASSRLLDSTGELFF. The DNA of the CDR3 is TGTGCCAGCAGTCGCTTACTAGATAGCACCGGGGAGCTGTTTTTT. The genes are TRBV27 and TRBJ2-2; D might be TRBD2 (5 bases). In germline, CDR1 is MNHEY, CDR2 SMNVEV (reference sequence). This CDR3 is 15 amino acids long. V gave up 5 bases and J gave up 4 bases, with 14 bases separating them.